A single sample is the source of the 13 T cell receptor beta chains below, sequenced in a study of T cell responses to AZD1222 COVID-19 vaccine. Here immunoSEQ multiplex PCR was the method, and the copy in TCRdb shows in-frame clones only, minus some. The sample holds over 150,000 clones, 88% seen once. The material was peripheral blood, obtained on day 0 of AZD1222 vaccination. These receptors were taken from an adult in good health.

The chain employs TRBV9 and TRBJ2-7; 10 nucleotides agree with TRBD2. V gave up 2 bases and J gave up 3 bases; unmatched junction bases: 2. Germline CDR1 and CDR2: SGDLS and YYNGEE. There are 14 residues in the CDR3. As DNA, the CDR3 is TGTGCCAGCAGCGTGACTAGCGGGCACTACGAGCAGTACTTC. It yields the protein CASSVTSGHYEQYF.

The chain recombines TRBV10-1 with TRBJ1-4; no definite D call. Looked up from germline, CDR1 is WNHNN and CDR2 is SYGVQD (reference sequence). CDR3 length: 13 residues. Between the trimmed V and J ends, which lost 3 bases and 7 bases, there was a span of 9 bases. The CDR3 region has the DNA TGCGCCAGCAGTGAAGGCGGTAGTGAAAAACTGTTTTTT. The encoded protein is CASSEGGSEKLFF.

The rearrangement links TRBV20-1 to TRBJ1-3, with D unresolved. This CDR3 has 13 amino acids. V lost 6 bases and J 0 bases, leaving 9 bases between the germline ends. Germline V gene data show CDR1 as DFQATT and CDR2 as SNEGSKA (reference sequence). The DNA for the CDR3 is TGCAGTGCAAGTTTTAGCTCTGGAAACACCATATATTTT. Its translation: CSASFSSGNTIYF.

The rearrangement links TRBV19 to TRBJ1-5; D may be TRBD1 (6 bases). Looked up from germline, CDR1 is LNHDA and CDR2 is SQIVND (reference sequence). The CDR3 contains 15 residues. Trimming pared 5 bases from V and 3 bases from J, leaving 14 bases between. CDR3 coding DNA: TGTGCCAGTAGTTGGGGACATAGACCCAATCAGCCCCAGCATTTT. It specifies CASSWGHRPNQPQHF.

As for this clone: Other DNA sequences of this sample code for an identical CDR3. The V call is TRBV5-1, the J call TRBJ2-5, with TRBD2 as a possible D gene (5 bases). CDR1 is SGHRS, CDR2 YFSETQ, per germline. The V end was cut by 0 bases, the J end by 3 bases, with 9 bases between. The CDR3 has 14 amino acids. The CDR3 sequence: CASSLAREKETQYF. In DNA, the CDR3 is TGCGCCAGCAGCTTGGCTCGGGAAAAAGAGACCCAGTACTTC.

Only one count was recorded for this clone. In DNA, the CDR3 is TGCGCCAGCAGCCAAGTATCAGGGGGCCCCTCGGGGGAGCAGTACTTC. Its translation is CASSQVSGGPSGEQYF. The J gene is TRBJ2-7, the V gene TRBV4-3, with TRBD1 matching over 8 bases. CDR1 and CDR2 (germline): LGHNA, YSLEER. V lost 1 base, J lost 7 bases, and 12 bases stayed unmatched. This CDR3 is 16 amino acids long.

The chain employs TRBV2 and TRBJ2-3; D is perhaps TRBD2 (7 bases). Looked up from germline, CDR1 is SNHLY and CDR2 is FYNNEI. CDR3 length equals 16 residues. Trimming took off 5 bases at V and 0 bases at J, with 15 bases between the two ends. Written as DNA, the CDR3 is TGTGCCAGCAGTATGGGGGCTAGCGGTAGCACAGATACGCAGTATTTT. Amino acids: CASSMGASGSTDTQYF.

This chain links TRBV9 with TRBJ2-2; D might be TRBD2 (6 bases). Trimming stripped 1 base from V and 1 base from J, with 11 bases between. CDR1 and CDR2 from the germline V gene are SGDLS and YYNGEE. CDR3 length: 16 residues. The CDR3 here is CASSVSSRGNTGELFF. The CDR3 bases are TGTGCCAGCAGCGTAAGCTCGCGGGGGAACACCGGGGAGCTGTTTTTT.

The rearrangement links TRBV6-2 or TRBV6-3 to TRBJ2-3; 10 bases line up with TRBD2. The V and J ends lost 6 bases and 3 bases, in that order; junction bases with no gene match: 12. The V gene's germline CDR1 is MNHEY and CDR2 SVGEGT. This CDR3 is built from 17 residues. CDR3 amino acids: CASSPNQRGGGTDTQYF. Here the CDR3 DNA reads TGTGCCAGCAGCCCCAACCAGCGGGGGGGAGGAACAGATACGCAGTATTTT.

CDR3 sequence (DNA): TGTGCCAGCAGCTCGGAACGCAATCAGCCCCAGCATTTT. It is translated as CASSSERNQPQHF. This chain links TRBV7-6 with TRBJ1-5, with D unclear. Trimming took off 4 bases at V and 2 bases at J, with 6 bases between the two ends. Germline V gives CDR1 SGHVS, CDR2 FNYEAQ. The CDR3 length is 13 residues.

This clone was observed once. The J gene is TRBJ2-1, the V gene TRBV6-5; 8 bases are shared with TRBD2. The germline V gene encodes CDR1 MNHEY and CDR2 SVGAGI. J was trimmed by 4 bases and V by 2 bases; bases with no gene match: 4. The length of the CDR3 is 15 residues. The CDR3 region is CASSYSGGPYNEQFF. The CDR3 DNA sequence: TGTGCCAGCAGTTACAGCGGGGGCCCGTACAATGAGCAGTTCTTC.

The chain is built from TRBV23-1 and TRBJ2-7; 8 bases match TRBD1. TRBV23-1 is classed as an ORF, of uncertain function. V was pared by 7 bases and J by 3 bases, with 5 bases of the junction left unmatched. This CDR3 is built from 13 residues. CDR3 nucleotide sequence: TGCGCCAGCATGTGGACAGGGTACTACGAGCAGTACTTC. This translates into CASMWTGYYEQYF.

CDR3 in amino acids: CASRGEAGAYGYTF. The CDR3 nucleotides read TGTGCCAGCAGGGGTGAGGCAGGGGCATATGGCTACACCTTC. The chain joins TRBV5-4 to TRBJ1-2; D perhaps matches TRBD1 (6 bases). Germline CDR1 is SGHNT and CDR2 is YYREEE (reference sequence). This CDR3 comprises 14 residues. V was trimmed by 5 bases and J by 5 bases, leaving 16 bases between them.